These 4 T cell receptor beta chains share one sample of origin, sequenced in a study of blood T cell repertoires in COVID-19. Only in-frame clones appear in the TCRdb table, and some are missing; sequencing was by immunoSEQ multiplex PCR. The data show about 190,000 clones, less than 90% seen once. The sample was peripheral blood. These receptors were obtained from a young man with acute or convalescent COVID-19.

This clone has only one observation. CDR3 nucleotides: TGCAGCGTTGAGGTCGTGGGAGAATTCTCCTACGAGCAGTACTTC. This encodes CSVEVVGEFSYEQYF. V usage is TRBV29-1 and J usage is TRBJ2-7; tentative D call: TRBD2 (5 bases). CDR3 length: 15 residues. CDR1 and CDR2 (germline): SQVTM, ANQGSEA. The V gene lost 3 bases and the J gene lost 0 bases, with 15 bases spanning the gap.

The chain has TRBV20-1 and TRBJ2-7; tentative D call: TRBD2 (5 bases). The CDR3 sequence is 11 residues long. Germline CDR1 and CDR2: DFQATT and SNEGSKA (reference sequence). In nucleotides, the CDR3 is TGCAGCATAGGACTTGCCTACGAGCAGTACTTC. It specifies CSIGLAYEQYF.

The rearrangement uses TRBV5-1 and TRBJ1-2; 7 positions match TRBD1. Germline values: CDR1 SGHRS, CDR2 YFSETQ. CDR3 length equals 15 residues. The V gene end was trimmed by 3 bases and the J gene end by 0 bases; junction bases not matched to a gene: 5. Here the CDR3 reads CASSSTGLANYGYTF. As DNA, the CDR3 is TGCGCCAGCAGCTCGACAGGGCTAGCTAACTATGGCTACACCTTC.

The genes are TRBV5-1 and TRBJ1-6; D not certain. Trimming left V 0 bases short and J 7 bases short, with 11 bases between. Germline assignment: CDR1 SGHRS and CDR2 YFSETQ. CDR3 size: 15 residues. The CDR3 bases are TGCGCCAGCAGCTTGGACGTCGGGAAGAATTCACCCCTCCACTTT. This gives the protein CASSLDVGKNSPLHF.